This TCR beta chain was sequenced for a study of T cell changes during pregnancy in multiple sclerosis. Profiled with immunoSEQ multiplex PCR; TCRdb holds only in-frame clones, not every one. The table includes tens of thousands of clones, roughly 92% detected once. This clone came up once. Germline V gives CDR1 LNHDA, CDR2 SQIVND (reference sequence). The CDR3 covers 13 residues. Trimming stripped 6 bases from V and 10 bases from J, with 18 bases between. The sequencing used CD4+ T cells from peripheral blood mononuclear cells, collected in the first trimester of pregnancy. This chain uses TRBV19 with TRBJ1-1, with D unresolved. The sequence was collected from a female donor with multiple sclerosis, enrolled in a pregnancy study. The CDR3 DNA reads TGTGCCAGTAGCCACCCTGGAGGGAGGCGAGCTTTCTTT. Protein: CASSHPGGRRAFF.